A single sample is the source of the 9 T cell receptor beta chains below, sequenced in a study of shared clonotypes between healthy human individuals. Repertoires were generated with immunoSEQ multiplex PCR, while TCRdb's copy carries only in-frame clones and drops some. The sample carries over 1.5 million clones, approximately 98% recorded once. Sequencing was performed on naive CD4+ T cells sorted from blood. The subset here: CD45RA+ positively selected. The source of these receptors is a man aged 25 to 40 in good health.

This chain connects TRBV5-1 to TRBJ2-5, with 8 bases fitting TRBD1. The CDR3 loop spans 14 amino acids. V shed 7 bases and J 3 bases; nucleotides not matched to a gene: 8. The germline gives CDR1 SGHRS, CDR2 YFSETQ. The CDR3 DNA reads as TGCGCCAGCGGCACCCAGGGGGCTGAAGAGACCCAGTACTTC. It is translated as CASGTQGAEETQYF.

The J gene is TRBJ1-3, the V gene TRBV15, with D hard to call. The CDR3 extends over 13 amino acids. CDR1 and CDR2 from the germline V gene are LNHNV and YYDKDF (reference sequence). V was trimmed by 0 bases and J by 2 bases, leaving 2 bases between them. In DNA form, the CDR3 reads TGTGCCACCAGCAGAGATCCTGGAAACACCATATATTTT. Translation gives CATSRDPGNTIYF.

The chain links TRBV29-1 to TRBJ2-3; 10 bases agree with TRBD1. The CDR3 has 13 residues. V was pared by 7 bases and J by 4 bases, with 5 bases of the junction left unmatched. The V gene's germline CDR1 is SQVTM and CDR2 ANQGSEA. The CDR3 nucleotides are TGCAGCGGACAGGGGGCGCGTGCAGATACGCAGTATTTT. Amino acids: CSGQGARADTQYF.

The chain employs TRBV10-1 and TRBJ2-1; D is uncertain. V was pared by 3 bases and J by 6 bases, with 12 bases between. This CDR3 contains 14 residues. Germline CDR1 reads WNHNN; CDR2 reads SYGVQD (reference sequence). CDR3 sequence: CASSEIFPFNEQFF. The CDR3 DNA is TGCGCCAGCAGTGAAATCTTCCCTTTCAATGAGCAGTTCTTC.

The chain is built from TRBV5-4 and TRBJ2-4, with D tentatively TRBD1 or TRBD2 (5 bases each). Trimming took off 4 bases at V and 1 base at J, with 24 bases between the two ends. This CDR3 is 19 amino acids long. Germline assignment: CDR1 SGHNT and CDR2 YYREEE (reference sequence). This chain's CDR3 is CASSQSPRQLAKAKNIQYF. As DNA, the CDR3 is TGTGCCAGCAGCCAATCCCCCCGACAGCTAGCAAAGGCCAAAAACATTCAGTACTTC.

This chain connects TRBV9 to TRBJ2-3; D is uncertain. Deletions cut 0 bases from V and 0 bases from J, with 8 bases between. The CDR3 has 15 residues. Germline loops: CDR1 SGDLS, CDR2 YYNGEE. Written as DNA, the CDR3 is TGTGCCAGCAGCGTAGATACTACTAGCACAGATACGCAGTATTTT. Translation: CASSVDTTSTDTQYF.

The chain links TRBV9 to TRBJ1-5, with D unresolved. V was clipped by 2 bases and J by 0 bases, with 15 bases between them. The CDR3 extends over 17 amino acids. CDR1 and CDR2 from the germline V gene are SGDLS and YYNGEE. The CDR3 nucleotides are TGTGCCAGCAGCGTCTACTGCTACCGGTATAGCAATCAGCCCCAGCATTTT. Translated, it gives CASSVYCYRYSNQPQHF.

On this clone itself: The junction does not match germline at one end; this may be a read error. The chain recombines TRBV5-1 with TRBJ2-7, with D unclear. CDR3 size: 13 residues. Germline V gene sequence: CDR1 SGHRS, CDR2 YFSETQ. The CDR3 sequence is CASTLGSSYEQYF. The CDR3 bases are TGCGCCAGCACCTTGGGGTCCTCCTACGAGCAGTACTTC.

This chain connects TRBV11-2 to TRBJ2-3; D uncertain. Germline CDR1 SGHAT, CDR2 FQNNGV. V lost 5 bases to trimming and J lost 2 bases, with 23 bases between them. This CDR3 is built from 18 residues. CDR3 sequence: CASSETLQALSPTDTQYF. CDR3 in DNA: TGTGCCAGCAGCGAAACCTTGCAGGCCCTTTCTCCCACAGATACGCAGTATTTT. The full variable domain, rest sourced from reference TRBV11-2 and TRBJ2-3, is EAGVAQSPRYKIIEKRQSVAFWCNPISGHATLYWYQQILGQGPKLLIQFQNNGVVDDSQLPKDRFSAERLKGVDSTLKIQPAKLEDSAVYLCASSETLQALSPTDTQYFGPGTRLTVL.